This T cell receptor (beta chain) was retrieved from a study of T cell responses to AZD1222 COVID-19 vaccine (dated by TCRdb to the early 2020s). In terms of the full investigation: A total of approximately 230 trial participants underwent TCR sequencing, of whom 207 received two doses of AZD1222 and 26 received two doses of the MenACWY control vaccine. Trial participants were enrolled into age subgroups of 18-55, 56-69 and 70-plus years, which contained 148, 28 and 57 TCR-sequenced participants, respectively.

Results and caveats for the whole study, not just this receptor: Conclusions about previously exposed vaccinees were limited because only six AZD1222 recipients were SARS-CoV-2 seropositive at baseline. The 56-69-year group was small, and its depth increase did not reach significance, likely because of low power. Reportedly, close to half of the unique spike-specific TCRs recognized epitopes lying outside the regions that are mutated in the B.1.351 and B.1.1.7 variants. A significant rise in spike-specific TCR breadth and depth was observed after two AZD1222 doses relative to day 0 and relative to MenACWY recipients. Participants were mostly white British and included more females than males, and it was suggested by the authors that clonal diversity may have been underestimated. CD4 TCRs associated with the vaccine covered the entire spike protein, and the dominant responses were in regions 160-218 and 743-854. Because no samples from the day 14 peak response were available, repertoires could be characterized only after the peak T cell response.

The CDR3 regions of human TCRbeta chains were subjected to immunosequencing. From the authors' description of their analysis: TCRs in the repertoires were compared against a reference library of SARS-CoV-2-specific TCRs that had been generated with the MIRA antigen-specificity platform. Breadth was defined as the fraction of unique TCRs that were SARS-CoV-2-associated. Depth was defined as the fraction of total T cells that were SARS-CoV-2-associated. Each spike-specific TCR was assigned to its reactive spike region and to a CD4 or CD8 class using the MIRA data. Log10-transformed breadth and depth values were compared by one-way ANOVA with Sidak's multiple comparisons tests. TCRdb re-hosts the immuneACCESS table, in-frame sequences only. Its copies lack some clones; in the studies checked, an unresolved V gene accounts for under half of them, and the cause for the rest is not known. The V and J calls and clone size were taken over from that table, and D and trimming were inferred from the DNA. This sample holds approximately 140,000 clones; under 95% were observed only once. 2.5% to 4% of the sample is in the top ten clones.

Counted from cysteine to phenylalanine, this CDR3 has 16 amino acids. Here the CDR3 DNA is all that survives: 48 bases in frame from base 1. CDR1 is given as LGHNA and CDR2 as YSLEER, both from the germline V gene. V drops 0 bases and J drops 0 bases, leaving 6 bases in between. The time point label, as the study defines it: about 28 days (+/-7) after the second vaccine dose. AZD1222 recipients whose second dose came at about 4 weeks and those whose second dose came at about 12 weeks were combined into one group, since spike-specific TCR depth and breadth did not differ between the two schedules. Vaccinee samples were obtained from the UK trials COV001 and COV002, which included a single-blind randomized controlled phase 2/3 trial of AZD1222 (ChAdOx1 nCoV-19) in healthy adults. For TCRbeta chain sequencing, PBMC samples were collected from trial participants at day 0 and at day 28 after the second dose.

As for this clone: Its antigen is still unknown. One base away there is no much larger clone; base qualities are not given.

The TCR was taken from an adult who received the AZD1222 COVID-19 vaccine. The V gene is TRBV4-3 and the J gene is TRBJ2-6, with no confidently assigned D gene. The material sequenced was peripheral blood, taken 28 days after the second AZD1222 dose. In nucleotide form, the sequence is TGCGCCAGCAGCCAAGATTATGGCTCTGGGGCCAACGTCCTGACTTTC. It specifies CASSQDYGSGANVLTF.